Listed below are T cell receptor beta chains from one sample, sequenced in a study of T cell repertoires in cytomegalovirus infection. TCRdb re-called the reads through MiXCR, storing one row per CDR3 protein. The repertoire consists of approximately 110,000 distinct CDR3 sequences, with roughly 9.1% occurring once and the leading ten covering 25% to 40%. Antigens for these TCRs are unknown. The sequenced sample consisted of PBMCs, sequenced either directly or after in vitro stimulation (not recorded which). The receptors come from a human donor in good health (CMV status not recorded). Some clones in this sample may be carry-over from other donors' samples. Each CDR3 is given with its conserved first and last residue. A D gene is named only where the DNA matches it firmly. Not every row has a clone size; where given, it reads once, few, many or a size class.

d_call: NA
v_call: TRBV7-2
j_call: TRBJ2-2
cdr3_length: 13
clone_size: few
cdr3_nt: TGTGCCAGCACCTCTGGAGGGTCCGGGGAGCTGTTTTTT
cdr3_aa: CASTSGGSGELFF

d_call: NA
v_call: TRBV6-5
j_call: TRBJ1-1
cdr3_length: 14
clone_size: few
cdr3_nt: TGTGCCAGCACCAAACAGGGACCGAACACTGAAGCTTTCTTT
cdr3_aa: CASTKQGPNTEAFF

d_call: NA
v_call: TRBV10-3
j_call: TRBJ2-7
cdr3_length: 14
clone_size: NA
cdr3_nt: TGTGCCATCAGTGAGTATGGACCCTCAAGCGAGCAGTACTTC
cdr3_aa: CAISEYGPSSEQYF

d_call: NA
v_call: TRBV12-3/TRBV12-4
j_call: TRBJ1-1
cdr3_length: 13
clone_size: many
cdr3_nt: TGTGCCAGCAGTTTGATCCAGAACACTGAAGCTTTCTTT
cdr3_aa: CASSLIQNTEAFF

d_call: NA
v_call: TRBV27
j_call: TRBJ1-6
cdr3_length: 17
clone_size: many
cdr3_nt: TGTGCCAGCGCCCGACGGCTAGACTCTTGGTTTAATTCACCCCTCCACTTT
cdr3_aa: CASARRLDSWFNSPLHF

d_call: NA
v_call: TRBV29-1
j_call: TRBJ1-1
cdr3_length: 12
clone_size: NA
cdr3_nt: TGCAGCGTACTACCAGGGAACACTGAAGCTTTCTTT
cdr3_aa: CSVLPGNTEAFF

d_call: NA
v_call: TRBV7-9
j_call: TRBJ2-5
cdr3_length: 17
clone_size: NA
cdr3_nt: TGTGCCAGCAGCCCCCAGGGTGGCCTACCGATGCAAGAGACCCAGTACTTC
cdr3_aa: CASSPQGGLPMQETQYF

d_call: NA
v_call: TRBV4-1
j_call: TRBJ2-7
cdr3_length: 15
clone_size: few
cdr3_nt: TGCGCCAGCAGCCCTTTTAACAGGGATCCCTACGAGCAGTACTTC
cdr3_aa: CASSPFNRDPYEQYF

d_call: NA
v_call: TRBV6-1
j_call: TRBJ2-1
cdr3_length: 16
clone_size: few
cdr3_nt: TGTGCCAGCAGTGAAGAAGACGGGGGACCCTACAATGAGCAGTTCTTC
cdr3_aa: CASSEEDGGPYNEQFF

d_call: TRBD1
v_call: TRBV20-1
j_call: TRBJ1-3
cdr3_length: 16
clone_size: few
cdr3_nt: TGCAGTGCTAGAGATTCCCACAGGGGGCTAGGAAACACCATATATTTT
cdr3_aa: CSARDSHRGLGNTIYF

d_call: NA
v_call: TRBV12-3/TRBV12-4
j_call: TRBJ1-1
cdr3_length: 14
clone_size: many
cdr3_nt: TGTGCCAGCAGTTTAGCGCGAGAGGTAAGGGGAGCTTTCTTT
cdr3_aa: CASSLAREVRGAFF

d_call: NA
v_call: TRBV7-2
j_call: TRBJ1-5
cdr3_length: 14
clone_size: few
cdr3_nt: TGTGCCAGCAGCTTAGGGGGCTGGGGACAGCCCCAGCATTTT
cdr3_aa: CASSLGGWGQPQHF

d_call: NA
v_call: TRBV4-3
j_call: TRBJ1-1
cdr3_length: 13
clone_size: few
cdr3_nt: TGCGCCAGCAGCCAAGATTCGAACACTGAAGCTTTCTTT
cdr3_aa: CASSQDSNTEAFF

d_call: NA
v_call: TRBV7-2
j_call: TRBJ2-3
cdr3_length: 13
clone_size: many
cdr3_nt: TGTGCCAGCAGCCGAGGGAACACAGATACGCAGTATTTT
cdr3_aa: CASSRGNTDTQYF

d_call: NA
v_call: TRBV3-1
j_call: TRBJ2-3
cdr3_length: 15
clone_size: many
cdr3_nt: TGTGCCAGCAGCCAAGCCTTCAATGAAAGAGATACGCAGTATTTT
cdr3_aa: CASSQAFNERDTQYF

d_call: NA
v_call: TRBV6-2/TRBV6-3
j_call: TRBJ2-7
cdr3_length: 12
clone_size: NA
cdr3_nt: TGTGCCAGCAGTTACAGGTACTCAGGGCAGTACTTC
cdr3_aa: CASSYRYSGQYF

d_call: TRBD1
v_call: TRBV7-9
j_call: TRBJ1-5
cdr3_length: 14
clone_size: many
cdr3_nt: TGTGCCAGCAGCCAGACAGGGGGAGGCCAGCCCCAGCATTTT
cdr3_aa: CASSQTGGGQPQHF

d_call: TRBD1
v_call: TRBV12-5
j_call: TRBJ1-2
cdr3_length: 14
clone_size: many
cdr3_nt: TGTGCTAGTGGACGGGACAGCTCCATCTATGGCTACACCTTC
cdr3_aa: CASGRDSSIYGYTF

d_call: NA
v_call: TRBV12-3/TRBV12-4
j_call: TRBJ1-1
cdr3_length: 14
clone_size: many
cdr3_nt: TGTGCCAGCACTTCCTACGGCATGAACACTGAAGCTTTCTTT
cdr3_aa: CASTSYGMNTEAFF

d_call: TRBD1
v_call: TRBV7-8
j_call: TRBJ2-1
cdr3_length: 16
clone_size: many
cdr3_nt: TGTGCCAGCAGCACACACCGGGACAGGAGGAACAATGAGCAGTTCTTC
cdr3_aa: CASSTHRDRRNNEQFF

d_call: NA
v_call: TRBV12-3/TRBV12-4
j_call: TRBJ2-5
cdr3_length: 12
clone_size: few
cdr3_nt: TGTGCCAGCAGTAAGGTGCAAGAGACCCAGTACTTC
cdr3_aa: CASSKVQETQYF

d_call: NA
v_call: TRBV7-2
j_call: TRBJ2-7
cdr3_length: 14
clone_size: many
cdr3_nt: TGTGCCAGCAGCTTAGTGGGGACACTGGGGGAGCAGTACTTC
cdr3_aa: CASSLVGTLGEQYF

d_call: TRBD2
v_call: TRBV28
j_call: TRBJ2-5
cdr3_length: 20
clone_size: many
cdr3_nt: TGTGCCAGCAGTTTTTGGTTTGGGTCTAGCGGGACCCGGATCCAAGAGACCCAGTACTTC
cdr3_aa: CASSFWFGSSGTRIQETQYF

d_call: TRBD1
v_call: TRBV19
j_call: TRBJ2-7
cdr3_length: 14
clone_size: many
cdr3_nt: TGTGCCAGTAGTACCGGGACAGGGCATTACGAGCAGTACTTC
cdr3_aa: CASSTGTGHYEQYF

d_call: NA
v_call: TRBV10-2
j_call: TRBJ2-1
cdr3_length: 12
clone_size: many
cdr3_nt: TGCGCCAGCAGTGAGTCTTGGGGGGAGCAGTTCTTC
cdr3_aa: CASSESWGEQFF

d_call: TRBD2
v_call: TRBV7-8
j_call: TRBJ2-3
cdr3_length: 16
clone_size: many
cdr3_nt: TGTGCCAGCAGCTTAATCAGGACTAGGGTCACAGATACGCAGTATTTT
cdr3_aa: CASSLIRTRVTDTQYF